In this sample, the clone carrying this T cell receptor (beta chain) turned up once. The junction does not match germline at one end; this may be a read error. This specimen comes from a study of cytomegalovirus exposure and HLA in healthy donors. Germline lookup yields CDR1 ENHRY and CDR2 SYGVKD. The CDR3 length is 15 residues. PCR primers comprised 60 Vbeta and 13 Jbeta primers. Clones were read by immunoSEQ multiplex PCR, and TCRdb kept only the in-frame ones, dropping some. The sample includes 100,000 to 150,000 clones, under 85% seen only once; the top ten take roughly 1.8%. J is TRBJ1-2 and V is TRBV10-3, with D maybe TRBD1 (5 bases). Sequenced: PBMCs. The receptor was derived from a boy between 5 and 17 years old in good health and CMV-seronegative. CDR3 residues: CAISESGARYRGYPF. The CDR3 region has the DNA TGTGCCATCAGTGAGTCAGGGGCGCGGTATCGCGGCTACCCCTTC.